A single sample gave rise to the 21 T cell receptor beta chains below, sequenced in a study of shared clonotypes between healthy human individuals. Using immunoSEQ multiplex PCR, the repertoire was profiled, and TCRdb retains in-frame clones only, with some absent. The repertoire holds roughly 330,000 clones, with around 72% as singletons. Material for sequencing was memory CD4+ T cells sorted from blood. Subset indicated: CD45RA-negative fraction. Receptors were obtained from a man aged 25 to 40 in good health.

V usage is TRBV27 and J usage is TRBJ1-2, with D tentatively TRBD1 (5 bases). Germline CDR1 reads MNHEY; CDR2 reads SMNVEV (reference sequence). V lost 0 bases to trimming and J lost 7 bases, with 15 bases between them. This CDR3 has 15 amino acids. DNA of the CDR3: TGTGCCAGCAGTTTATCGGGGACGATAACTGTTGGCTACACCTTC. It translates to CASSLSGTITVGYTF.

This clone was picked up many times. The chain combines TRBV19 with TRBJ2-4, with D possibly matching TRBD1 (6 bases). This CDR3 has 13 amino acids. CDR1 is LNHDA, CDR2 SQIVND, per germline (reference sequence). V dropped 11 bases and J dropped 8 bases, with 19 bases sitting between them. CDR3 residues: CAGGNTGSDIQYF. The CDR3 coding sequence is TGTGCCGGAGGCAACACAGGGTCGGACATTCAGTACTTC.

This clone appeared a single time. The V gene is TRBV28, the J gene TRBJ2-7, with TRBD2 as a possible D gene (5 bases). CDR3 length: 12 amino acids. Germline values: CDR1 MDHEN, CDR2 SYDVKM. Trimming removed 5 bases at V and 7 bases at J, with 12 bases between. The CDR3 DNA follows: TGTGCCAGCAGTCGCCCCCCGGGGGAGCAGTACTTC. Protein sequence: CASSRPPGEQYF.

A few counts support this clone. DNA for the CDR3: TGTGCCAGCAGCGAACGCCGGGGCACTGAAGCTTTCTTT. Translation: CASSERRGTEAFF. The chain employs TRBV11-3 and TRBJ1-1; D unresolved. The CDR3 runs to 13 residues. Per germline, CDR1 SGHNT and CDR2 YENEEA. The V and J ends lost 5 bases and 4 bases respectively, with 11 bases between them.

This clone was counted only a few times. The chain employs TRBV5-1 and TRBJ1-1; D unresolved. The V gene's germline CDR1 is SGHRS and CDR2 YFSETQ. CDR3 length: 15 residues. Trimming removed 0 bases at V and 1 base at J, with 10 bases between. As DNA, the CDR3 is TGCGCCAGCAGCTTGGCCGGAGCCACGAACACTGAAGCTTTCTTT. It translates to CASSLAGATNTEAFF.

The chain has TRBV10-3 and TRBJ2-7; 9 nucleotides match TRBD1. Per the germline V gene, CDR1 is ENHRY and CDR2 is SYGVKD. J lost 3 bases, V lost 3 bases, and 3 bases had no gene match. The CDR3 sequence is 14 residues long. The CDR3 coding sequence is TGTGCCATCAGTGACTCGGGACAGGGCTACGAGCAGTACTTC. Translation: CAISDSGQGYEQYF.

V gene TRBV2 combines with J gene TRBJ2-3; D is ambiguous. The CDR3 is 14 amino acids. Trimming left V 5 bases short and J 6 bases short, with 15 bases between. Germline loops: CDR1 SNHLY, CDR2 FYNNEI. The CDR3 here is CASSRQSSHDTQYF. CDR3 nucleotide sequence: TGTGCCAGCAGTCGCCAGAGTTCTCATGATACGCAGTATTTT.

The J gene is TRBJ2-1, the V gene TRBV5-1; TRBD2 matches 8 bases. The CDR3 extends over 14 amino acids. Looked up from germline, CDR1 is SGHRS and CDR2 is YFSETQ. The trim removed 5 bases at V and 4 bases at J, leaving 5 bases unmatched. CDR3 sequence reads: CASRPREGYNEQFF. In nucleotides, the CDR3 is TGCGCCAGCAGGCCACGGGAGGGGTACAATGAGCAGTTCTTC.

The CDR3 DNA sequence: TGCGCCAGCACCTCCCTTCCGGGATCTGGGGCCAACGTCCTGACTTTC. It specifies CASTSLPGSGANVLTF. The V gene is TRBV5-1, the J gene TRBJ2-6; TRBD2 might be the D (5 bases). Germline lookup yields CDR1 SGHRS and CDR2 YFSETQ. The V and J ends lost 6 bases and 1 base respectively, with 14 bases between them. The CDR3 runs to 16 residues.

With respect to this clone: Other DNA sequences in the same sample also yield this CDR3. The rearrangement links TRBV5-4 to TRBJ2-7; D unresolved. V was shortened by 4 bases and J by 2 bases, with 10 bases between the two germline ends. Germline CDR1 SGHNT, CDR2 YYREEE (reference sequence). The CDR3 spans 13 residues. The chain's CDR3 is CASSLDSPYEQYF. The CDR3 DNA sequence: TGTGCCAGCAGCCTCGACTCGCCCTACGAGCAGTACTTC.

V usage is TRBV28 and J usage is TRBJ1-5; D is possibly TRBD1 (5 bases). The CDR3 extends over 17 amino acids. Germline V gives CDR1 MDHEN, CDR2 SYDVKM. The V and J ends lost 6 bases and 2 bases respectively, with 20 bases between them. This CDR3 reads CASSPDPFREGNQPQHF. The DNA for the CDR3 is TGTGCCAGCAGCCCCGACCCTTTCAGGGAGGGCAATCAGCCCCAGCATTTT.

This clone has just one count. The chain is built from TRBV7-2 and TRBJ1-3, with D uncertain. Per germline, CDR1 SGHTA and CDR2 FQGNSA. V was trimmed by 5 bases and J by 4 bases, leaving 15 bases between them. The CDR3 totals 15 residues. This CDR3 reads CASSANRAVGNTIYF. CDR3 nucleotide sequence: TGTGCCAGCAGCGCTAACCGGGCCGTCGGAAACACCATATATTTT.

This clone occurred a few times. CDR3 loop: CASSEGLAGITDTQYF. CDR3 nucleotides: TGTGCCAGCAGTGAAGGACTAGCGGGGATCACAGATACGCAGTATTTT. The chain recombines TRBV25-1 with TRBJ2-3, with 12 positions matching TRBD2. V shed 2 bases and J 2 bases; nucleotides not matched to a gene: 2. Germline-derived CDR1 and CDR2 are MGHDK and SYGVNS. CDR3 length: 16 residues.

The V call is TRBV29-1, the J call TRBJ2-1; D may match TRBD1 or TRBD2 (7 bases each). The CDR3 runs to 16 residues. Deletions cut 3 bases from V and 2 bases from J, with 17 bases between. CDR1 and CDR2 from the germline V gene are SQVTM and ANQGSEA. CDR3 in amino acids: CSVEGGRQGAYNEQFF. The CDR3 region has the DNA TGCAGCGTTGAGGGAGGGAGGCAGGGGGCCTACAATGAGCAGTTCTTC.

V usage is TRBV29-1 and J usage is TRBJ1-1; D gene uncertain. The CDR3 has 12 amino acids. V lost 8 bases and J lost 5, with 15 bases in between. The germline V gene encodes CDR1 SQVTM and CDR2 ANQGSEA. The CDR3 region has the DNA TGCAGCTCTGGAGGGTCGGAGACTGAAGCTTTCTTT. It yields the protein CSSGGSETEAFF.

This clone was recorded at least ten times. The rearrangement links TRBV2 to TRBJ2-7; 10 bases are shared with TRBD1. CDR3 length equals 15 residues. Germline V gene lookup returns CDR1 SNHLY and CDR2 FYNNEI. V shed 7 bases, J shed 9 bases, and the junction held 15 bases outside the gene matches. DNA of the CDR3: TGTGCCAGCACCCTCGGACAGGGGGATCTTACGAGGCAGTACTTC. It translates to CASTLGQGDLTRQYF.

This clone has at least ten counts. The chain recombines TRBV6-1 with TRBJ2-1; D may be TRBD1 (6 bases). Germline CDR1 MNHNS, CDR2 SASEGT. The CDR3 length is 14 residues. Trimming left V 4 bases short and J 6 bases short, with 13 bases between. The CDR3: CASSGQGILNEQFF. CDR3 sequence (DNA): TGTGCCAGCAGTGGGCAGGGGATCCTCAATGAGCAGTTCTTC.

The genes are TRBV30 and TRBJ1-5; TRBD1 aligns across 8 bases. CDR1 is GTSNPN, CDR2 SVGIG, per germline (reference sequence). V lost 3 bases and J lost 2; bases outside the gene matches: 6. This CDR3 comprises 15 residues. CDR3 in amino acids: CAWRGQGWGNQPQHF. In DNA form, the CDR3 reads TGTGCCTGGAGAGGACAGGGTTGGGGCAATCAGCCCCAGCATTTT. The full variable domain, rest sourced from reference TRBV30 and TRBJ1-5, is SQTIHQWPATLVQPVGSPLSLECTVEGTSNPNLYWYRQAAGRGLQLLFYSVGIGQISSEVPQNLSASRPQDRQFILSSKKLLLSDSGFYLCAWRGQGWGNQPQHFGDGTRLSIL.

The chain combines TRBV27 with TRBJ2-3; TRBD1 matches 8 bases. The germline gives CDR1 MNHEY, CDR2 SMNVEV (reference sequence). V shed 3 bases and J 1 base; nucleotides not matched to a gene: 6. The CDR3 contains 16 residues. The CDR3 loop reads CASSFHRGIGTDTQYF. The CDR3 DNA sequence: TGTGCCAGCAGTTTCCACAGGGGGATCGGCACAGATACGCAGTATTTT.

The CDR3 sequence is CASSRSGQVFEGYTF. Written as DNA, the CDR3 is TGTGCCAGCAGCCGATCGGGACAGGTCTTCGAAGGCTACACCTTC. V is TRBV4-2 and J is TRBJ1-2; 8 bases map to TRBD1. The CDR3 is made up of 15 amino acids. The germline CDR1 and CDR2 sequences are LGHNA and YNFKEQ. Trimming removed 4 bases from V and 8 bases from J; junction bases left unmatched: 12.

A word on this clone: Other DNA sequences within the sample encode an identical CDR3. This chain uses TRBV20-1 with TRBJ2-1; D remains unclear. The CDR3 contains 11 residues. V was shortened by 1 base and J by 5 bases, with 3 bases between the two germline ends. Germline loops: CDR1 DFQATT, CDR2 SNEGSKA (reference sequence). CDR3 DNA sequence: TGCAGTGCTAGAGGTCACAATGAGCAGTTCTTC. It is translated as CSARGHNEQFF.